This TCR beta chain is drawn from a study of shared clonotypes between healthy human individuals (dated by TCRdb to 2018 to 2021). In the study overall: A couple of women and three men aged 18 to 49 years were included in the cohort. For each donor, three plates each were used for CD4 naive and CD4 memory, two plates were used for CD8 naive, and one plate was used for CD8 memory. To estimate repertoire size and how much clonotype sharing occurs between individuals, the study deeply sequenced the blood TCR repertoires of several healthy adults. To increase sequencing depth and limit assay-specific biases, TCR repertoire library preparation and sequencing were carried out by different laboratories using diverse techniques. Leukapheresis yielded between about 0.94 and 10 billion PBMCs per donor. Study-level results and caveats: Larger estimated clonotype richness was generally found for naive subsets than for memory subsets. When four donors were compared, the shared fraction of clonotypes was about 5% for naive CD4, 3.5% to 4% for naive CD8, 2.3% for memory CD4, and less than 0.5% for memory CD8. The genetic and exposure-history diversity represented was limited by the small number of donors. Based on pairwise subsampling, the degree of clonotype sharing among donors was expected to be affected by sequencing depth. Rarefaction of sorted-subset datasets indicated incomplete sequencing despite the large sequencing depth. Sampling was restricted to blood, and TCR repertoires in tissues likely differ from the TCR repertoires found in blood. Clonotypes shared by all four sorted-subset donors showed higher generation probabilities than non-shared clonotypes.

The CDR3 goes from the cysteine to the phenylalanine over 11 residues. Solely the CDR3 DNA is kept, with 33 bases framed from the first base. V loses 1 base, J loses 3 bases, and the germline ends lie 1 base apart. The germline V gene specifies SGHVS as CDR1 and FQNEAQ as CDR2. About this clone: Its antigen is not yet known. Within one base of it there is no much larger clone, and no base qualities were kept.

Healthy HIV-negative adults with no recently reported acute infections or vaccinations were included as donors. Every donor was a Caucasian adult residing in Nashville, Tennessee, USA. CD4+ T cells were enriched by magnetic negative selection, after which naive cells were positively selected on CD45RA and the negative fraction was taken as the memory subset. Blood was obtained by leukapheresis, after which PBMCs were separated by Ficoll-Histopaque density gradient centrifugation and cryopreserved in liquid nitrogen vapor phase. Analytical flow cytometry was used to check the purity and quantity of each magnetically sorted T cell population. From each sorted fraction, genomic DNA was isolated and quantified by UV absorbance on a Nanodrop 2000c. TCR CDR3 regions were amplified from genomic DNA by multiplex PCR using the deep immunoSEQ assay. Genomic DNA extracted from each cell subset was distributed evenly over all wells of several immunoSEQ 96-well plates, and each plate served as one replicate. Each replicate PCR for sorted subsets received about 0.2 ug genomic DNA, equal to roughly 33,000 T cell genomes. Purified libraries were measured with a Qubit 3.0 fluorometer, size-checked on a Bioanalyzer 2100, and measured again with the KAPA Library Quantification kit. Each immunoSEQ 96-well plate was sequenced on its own single-read 150-cycle Illumina NextSeq 550 flow cell. As for how the authors treated the data: The immunoSEQ output contained only junctional sequences without quality scores, so filtering could not match that applied to full-length reads. Sequences were annotated with PyIR, a Python wrapper for IgBLAST v1.9, using IMGT germline references to assign V/J genes and CDR3. Any read was removed if the V/J assignment was weak (E-value above 1e-6), the CDR3 was missing, or the read contained stop codons, out-of-frame junctions, or ambiguous translated residues. V3J clonotypes were defined by identical inferred V gene, J gene, and CDR3 amino acid sequence. Percentage overlap between repertoires was calculated by dividing the number of shared unique clonotypes by the size of the smaller repertoire. RTK rarefaction, the Chao1 estimator, and Recon v2.1 estimates of unobserved clonotypes were used to assess repertoire richness. For all TCRbeta clonotypes obtained by the gDNA method from a few donors, generation probabilities were computed with OLGA. Imported from immuneACCESS, the table was reduced by TCRdb to in-frame sequences with V and J called. These copies leave out some clones; in studies compared against another copy, an unresolved V gene accounts for under half, and the cause of the remainder is not known. The DNA gave D and trimming, while V, J and clone size come from that table. The table for this sample lists over a million clones; more than 75% of them were counted only once. The ten top clones hold 0.61% of the sample.

The origin of this receptor is a man younger than 35 in good health. Some clones in this sample may be carry-over from other donors' samples. The specimen sequenced was memory CD4+ T cells from PBMCs. Taken with the paper, the label for cell subset or site translates to: CD45RA-negative fraction. The sequence joins TRBV7-8 to TRBJ2-7, with no D gene named confidently. The DNA sequence is as follows: TGTGCCAGCAGCTTAGACTACGAGCAGTACTTC. It is translated as CASSLDYEQYF.